A selection of T cell receptor beta chains follows, all from one sample in a study of T-cell memory formation after mild COVID-19. TCRdb itself ran the 5' RACE reads through MiXCR, one entry per CDR3 protein. The sample shows just under 150,000 distinct CDR3 sequences, about 6.1% of them seen only once. The sequencing sample was made of PBMCs or a T cell subset sorted from them (not recorded which). These receptors were obtained from an adult woman who had mild COVID-19 (a few samples of this study predate the infection). Cell type and time point are not known. The CDR3 runs from the conserved cysteine through the conserved F or W. A D gene is named only where the DNA matches it firmly. Size tells how often a clone was seen (once, few, many) or the class of an expanded clone, and some rows leave it out.

TRBV6-5	-	many	TRBJ1-1	TGTGCCAGCAGTTACCATATGGGGGGAGGATATGAAGCTTTCTTT	CASSYHMGGGYEAFF
TRBV7-9	-	-	TRBJ2-3	TGTGCCAGCAGCTCAGGGCGGCCCACAGATACGCAGTATTTT	CASSSGRPTDTQYF
TRBV20-1	-	-	TRBJ1-2	TGCAGTGCTATCCATGAGTCTCGGACCTATGGCTACACCTTC	CSAIHESRTYGYTF
TRBV15	-	-	TRBJ1-1	TGTGCCACCAGCACCCCCCGGGGCGGGGGCGGAGTGGCTTTCTTT	CATSTPRGGGGVAFF
TRBV20-1	TRBD2	many	TRBJ2-1	TGCAGTGTTAAGGAAGGGACTAGGAGATACAATGAGCAGTTCTTC	CSVKEGTRRYNEQFF
TRBV29-1	TRBD1	many	TRBJ2-7	TGCAGCGTAGAGGAAGGGGGCTCTTACGAGCAGTACTTC	CSVEEGGSYEQYF
TRBV29-1	-	many	TRBJ2-1	TGCAGCGTTGACTCGCGGGAAGCAGGGGATGAGCAGTTCTTC	CSVDSREAGDEQFF
TRBV7-2	-	few	TRBJ1-5	TGTGCCAGCAGCTTAGCCAGGGACGACGGTCAGCCCCAGCATTTT	CASSLARDDGQPQHF
TRBV29-1	-	many	TRBJ1-4	TGCAGCGTTGGGAGCAGGGGTGAAAAACTGTTTTTT	CSVGSRGEKLFF
TRBV5-1	-	few	TRBJ2-5	TGCGCCAGCAGCCATCGCAGAGAAGAGACCCAGTACTTC	CASSHRREETQYF
TRBV12-3/TRBV12-4	-	many	TRBJ2-4	TGTGCCAGCAGTCCAAAAAACATTCAGTACTTC	CASSPKNIQYF
TRBV7-9	TRBD2	few	TRBJ2-1	TGTGCCAGCAGCTCAAGACTAGCGGGAGCGTGGGAGCAGTTCTTC	CASSSRLAGAWEQFF
TRBV6-2/TRBV6-3	-	few	TRBJ2-1	TGTGCCAGCAGTGGGGACCACAATGAGCAGTTCTTC	CASSGDHNEQFF
TRBV7-6	TRBD1	many	TRBJ2-2	TGTGCCAGCAGTCAACAGGGGGCGAAGGGAACCGGGGAGCTGTTTTTT	CASSQQGAKGTGELFF
TRBV5-1	TRBD1	many	TRBJ2-7	TGCGCCAGCAGCCCGCGGGGGACAGGGATAACCTACGAGCAGTACTTC	CASSPRGTGITYEQYF
TRBV5-1	TRBD2	many	TRBJ2-5	TGCGCCAGCAGCCCGGGGACTAGCGGGGGTCAAGAGACCCAGTACTTC	CASSPGTSGGQETQYF
TRBV6-5	-	-	TRBJ2-7	TGTGCCAGCAGGTCGGTGGGGACCTACGAGCAGTACTTC	CASRSVGTYEQYF
TRBV4-3	TRBD2	many	TRBJ2-7	TGCGCCAGCAGCCAAGAGGGGACTACAAACTACGAGCAGTACTTC	CASSQEGTTNYEQYF
TRBV12-3/TRBV12-4	TRBD2	many	TRBJ2-5	TGTGCCAGCAGTTTGAGGGTAGCGGGGAATATGAAGACCCAGTACTTC	CASSLRVAGNMKTQYF
TRBV27	-	-	TRBJ1-4	TGTGCCAGCAGTCCCCGGACAGTTAATGAAAAACTGTTTTTT	CASSPRTVNEKLFF
TRBV10-3	-	many	TRBJ2-7	TGTGCCATCAGTGAATTCGTAGGGTCCTCCTACGAGCAGTACTTC	CAISEFVGSSYEQYF
TRBV7-9	TRBD2	-	TRBJ2-5	TGTGCCAGCAGCAAAAGCCGTAGCGGGGGCCTTACAGAGACCCAGTACTTC	CASSKSRSGGLTETQYF
TRBV6-1	-	-	TRBJ1-5	TGTGCCAGCACCCTAGAGATGACAGCTTATCAGCCCCAGCATTTT	CASTLEMTAYQPQHF
TRBV3-1	-	many	TRBJ2-7	TGTGCCAGCAGCCAAAGCAGGCAATACTACGAGCAGTACTTC	CASSQSRQYYEQYF
TRBV12-3/TRBV12-4	-	once	TRBJ2-2	TGTGCCAGCAGTTTAGGTGGTGGGAGATTGACCGGGGAGCTGTTTTTT	CASSLGGGRLTGELFF
TRBV25-1	TRBD1	many	TRBJ2-7	TGTGCCAGCAGTGCAGGGATCCGACAGGGGGCAAACTCCTACGAGCAGTACTTC	CASSAGIRQGANSYEQYF
TRBV4-1	-	-	TRBJ1-2	TGCGCCAGCAGCCGTGCGGGGGGGGTATTAAACTATGGCTACACCTTC	CASSRAGGVLNYGYTF
TRBV7-2	TRBD2	-	TRBJ2-7	TGTGCCAGCAGCTTCGGACTAGCGTGGTACGAGCAGTACTTC	CASSFGLAWYEQYF
TRBV9	-	-	TRBJ2-7	TGTGCCAGCAGCGCCCATAGTGGACAGGGAGGGATAGGCGAGCAGTACTTC	CASSAHSGQGGIGEQYF
TRBV7-2	-	-	TRBJ2-1	TGTGCCAGCAGCTTAGTTCAAGGGTACTACAATGAGCAGTTCTTC	CASSLVQGYYNEQFF
TRBV7-3	TRBD2	-	TRBJ2-1	TGTGCCAGCAGCATGGGACTAGCGGAAACGCGATCCTTC	CASSMGLAETRSF
TRBV12-3/TRBV12-4	-	-	TRBJ1-4	TGTGCCAGCAGTTTACAGACAGGTGGAAGTGGAAAACTGTTTTTT	CASSLQTGGSGKLFF
TRBV7-9	TRBD2	many	TRBJ2-3	TGTGCCAGCAGCTTCCTAGCGGGGGGCCGCACAGATACGCAGTATTTT	CASSFLAGGRTDTQYF